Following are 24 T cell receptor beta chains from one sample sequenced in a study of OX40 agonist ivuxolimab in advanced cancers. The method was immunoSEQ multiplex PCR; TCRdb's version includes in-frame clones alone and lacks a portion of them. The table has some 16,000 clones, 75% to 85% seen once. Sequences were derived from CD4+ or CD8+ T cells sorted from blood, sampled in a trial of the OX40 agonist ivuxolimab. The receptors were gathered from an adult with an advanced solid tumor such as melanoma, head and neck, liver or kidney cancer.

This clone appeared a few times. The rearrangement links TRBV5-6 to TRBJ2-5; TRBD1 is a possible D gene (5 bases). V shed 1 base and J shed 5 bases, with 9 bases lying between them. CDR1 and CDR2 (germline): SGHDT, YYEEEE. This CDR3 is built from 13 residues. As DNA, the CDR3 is TGTGCCAGCAGCTTGAGGGGATGGGAGACCCAGTACTTC. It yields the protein CASSLRGWETQYF.

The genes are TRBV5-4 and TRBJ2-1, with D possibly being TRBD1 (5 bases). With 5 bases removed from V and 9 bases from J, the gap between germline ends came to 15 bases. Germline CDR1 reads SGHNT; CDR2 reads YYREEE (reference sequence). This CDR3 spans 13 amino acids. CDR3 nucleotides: TGTGCCAGCAGTTATTCGACAGTACTTGAGCAGTTCTTC. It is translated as CASSYSTVLEQFF.

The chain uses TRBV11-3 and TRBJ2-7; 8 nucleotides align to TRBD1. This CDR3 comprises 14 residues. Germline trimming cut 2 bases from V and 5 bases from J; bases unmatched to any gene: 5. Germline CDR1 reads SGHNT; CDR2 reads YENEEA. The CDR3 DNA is TGTGCCAGCAGCTTAAGGCAGGGGGCCCACGAGCAGTACTTC. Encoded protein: CASSLRQGAHEQYF. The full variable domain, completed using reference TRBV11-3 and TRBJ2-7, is EAGVVQSPRYKIIEKKQPVAFWCNPISGHNTLYWYLQNLGQGPELLIRYENEEAVDDSQLPKDRFSAERLKGVDSTLKIQPAELGDSAVYLCASSLRQGAHEQYFGPGTRLTVT.

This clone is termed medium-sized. Written as DNA, the CDR3 is TGTGCCAGTAGTATAGCGGCCGGCTCCTACGAGCAGTACTTC. Encoded protein: CASSIAAGSYEQYF. The chain employs TRBV19 and TRBJ2-7; the D is unclear. Per the germline V gene, CDR1 is LNHDA and CDR2 is SQIVND (reference sequence). The CDR3 loop spans 14 amino acids. The V and J ends lost 1 base and 0 bases respectively, with 7 bases between them.

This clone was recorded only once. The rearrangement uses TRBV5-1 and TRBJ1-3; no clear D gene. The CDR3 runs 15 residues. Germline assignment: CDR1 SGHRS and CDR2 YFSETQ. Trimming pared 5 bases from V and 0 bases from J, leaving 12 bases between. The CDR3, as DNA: TGCGCCAGCAGGGATAGGCCTATCTCTGGAAACACCATATATTTT. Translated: CASRDRPISGNTIYF.

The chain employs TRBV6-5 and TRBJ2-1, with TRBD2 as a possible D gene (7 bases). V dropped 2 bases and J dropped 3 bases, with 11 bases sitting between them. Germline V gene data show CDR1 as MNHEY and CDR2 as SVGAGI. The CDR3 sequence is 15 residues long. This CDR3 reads CASSYGGGGYNEQFF. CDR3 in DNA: TGTGCCAGCAGTTACGGGGGCGGGGGCTACAATGAGCAGTTCTTC.

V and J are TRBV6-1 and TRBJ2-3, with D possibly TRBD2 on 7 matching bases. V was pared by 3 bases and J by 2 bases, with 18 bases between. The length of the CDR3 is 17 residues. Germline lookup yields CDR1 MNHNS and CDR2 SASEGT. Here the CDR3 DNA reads TGTGCCAGCAGTGAGATACTGCGGGGGCCATACACAGATACGCAGTATTTT. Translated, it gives CASSEILRGPYTDTQYF.

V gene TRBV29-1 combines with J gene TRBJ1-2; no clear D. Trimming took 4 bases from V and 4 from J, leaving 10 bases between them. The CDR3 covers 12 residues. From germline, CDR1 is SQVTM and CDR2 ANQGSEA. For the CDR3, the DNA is TGCAGCGTTGTTTGGGGATTCTATGGCTACACCTTC. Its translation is CSVVWGFYGYTF.

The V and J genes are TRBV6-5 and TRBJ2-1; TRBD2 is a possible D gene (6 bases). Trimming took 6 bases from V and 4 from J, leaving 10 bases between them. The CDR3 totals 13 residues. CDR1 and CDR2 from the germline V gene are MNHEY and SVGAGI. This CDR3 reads CASRGGVYNEQFF. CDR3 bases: TGTGCCAGCAGGGGCGGGGTTTACAATGAGCAGTTCTTC.

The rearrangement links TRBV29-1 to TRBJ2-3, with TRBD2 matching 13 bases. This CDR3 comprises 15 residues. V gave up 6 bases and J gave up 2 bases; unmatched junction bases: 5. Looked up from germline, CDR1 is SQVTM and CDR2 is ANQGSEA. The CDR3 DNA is TGCAGCGTATCGGGACTAGCGGGACCCACAGATACGCAGTATTTT. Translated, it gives CSVSGLAGPTDTQYF.

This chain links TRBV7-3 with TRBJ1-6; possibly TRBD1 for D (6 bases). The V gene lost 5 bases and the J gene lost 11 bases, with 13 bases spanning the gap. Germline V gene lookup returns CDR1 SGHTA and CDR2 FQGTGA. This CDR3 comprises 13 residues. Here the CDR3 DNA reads TGTGCCAGCAGCACATACAGGGACACACCCCTCCACTTT. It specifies CASSTYRDTPLHF.

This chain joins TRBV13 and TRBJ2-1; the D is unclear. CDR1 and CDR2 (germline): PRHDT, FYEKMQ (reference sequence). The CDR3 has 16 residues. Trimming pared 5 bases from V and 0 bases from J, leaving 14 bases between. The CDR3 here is CASSLPPPFSYNEQFF. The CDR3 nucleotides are TGTGCCAGCAGCCTCCCACCCCCATTCTCCTACAATGAGCAGTTCTTC.

CDR3 coding DNA: TGTGCCAGCAGTTACGGAGGGGGGCATCAGCCCCAGCATTTT. It codes for CASSYGGGHQPQHF. This chain joins TRBV6-5 and TRBJ1-5; a possible D gene is TRBD1 (6 bases). The CDR3 contains 14 residues. CDR1 MNHEY and CDR2 SVGAGI come from the germline V gene. V dropped 2 bases and J dropped 5 bases, with 10 bases sitting between them.

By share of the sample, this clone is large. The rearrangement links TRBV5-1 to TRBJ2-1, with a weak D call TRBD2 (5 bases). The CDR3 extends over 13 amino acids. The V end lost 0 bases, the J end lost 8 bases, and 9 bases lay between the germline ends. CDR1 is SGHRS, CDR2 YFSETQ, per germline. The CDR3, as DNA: TGCGCCAGCAGCTTGGAACTAGGCGATGAGCAGTTCTTC. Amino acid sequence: CASSLELGDEQFF.

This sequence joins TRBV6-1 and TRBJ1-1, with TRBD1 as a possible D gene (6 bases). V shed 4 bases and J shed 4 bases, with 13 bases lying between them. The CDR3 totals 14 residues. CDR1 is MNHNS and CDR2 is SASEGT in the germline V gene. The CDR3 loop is CASSVGGHLTEAFF. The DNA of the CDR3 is TGTGCCAGCAGTGTAGGGGGGCATCTCACTGAAGCTTTCTTT.

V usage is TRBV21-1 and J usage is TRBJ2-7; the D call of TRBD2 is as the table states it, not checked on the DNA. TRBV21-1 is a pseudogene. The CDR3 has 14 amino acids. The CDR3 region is CASSLGGDSYEQYF. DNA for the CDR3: TGTGCCAGCAGCCTCGGTGGAGACTCCTACGAGCAGTACTTC.

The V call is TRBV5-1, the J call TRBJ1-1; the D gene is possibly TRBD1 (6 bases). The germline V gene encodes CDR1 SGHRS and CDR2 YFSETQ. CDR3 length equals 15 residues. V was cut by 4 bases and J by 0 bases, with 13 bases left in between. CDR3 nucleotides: TGCGCCAGCAGCCCCATAGGGGGACTGAACACTGAAGCTTTCTTT. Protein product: CASSPIGGLNTEAFF.

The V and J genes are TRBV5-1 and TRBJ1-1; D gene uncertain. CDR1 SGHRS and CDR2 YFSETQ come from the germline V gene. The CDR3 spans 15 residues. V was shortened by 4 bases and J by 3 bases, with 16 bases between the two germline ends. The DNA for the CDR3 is TGCGCCAGCAGCACCTGGACCGCCATGGACACTGAAGCTTTCTTT. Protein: CASSTWTAMDTEAFF.

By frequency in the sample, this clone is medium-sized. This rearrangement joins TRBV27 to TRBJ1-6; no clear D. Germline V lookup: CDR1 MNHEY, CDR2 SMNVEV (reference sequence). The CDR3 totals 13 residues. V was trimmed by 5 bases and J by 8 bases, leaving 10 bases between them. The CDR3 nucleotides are TGTGCCAGCAGTACCGACGTTGATTCACCCCTCCACTTT. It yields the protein CASSTDVDSPLHF.

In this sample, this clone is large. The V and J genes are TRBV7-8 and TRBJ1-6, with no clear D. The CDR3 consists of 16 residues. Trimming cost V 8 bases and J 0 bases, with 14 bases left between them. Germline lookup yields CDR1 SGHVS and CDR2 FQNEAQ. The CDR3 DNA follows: TGTGCCAGCCAACAAGGGTCGAGCTCCTATAATTCACCCCTCCACTTT. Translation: CASQQGSSSYNSPLHF.

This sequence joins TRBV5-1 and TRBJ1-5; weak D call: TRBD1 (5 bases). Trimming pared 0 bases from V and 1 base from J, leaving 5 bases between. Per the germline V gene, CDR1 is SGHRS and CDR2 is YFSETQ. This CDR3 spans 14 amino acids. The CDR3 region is CASSLGQSNQPQHF. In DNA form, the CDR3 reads TGCGCCAGCAGCTTGGGACAGAGCAATCAGCCCCAGCATTTT.

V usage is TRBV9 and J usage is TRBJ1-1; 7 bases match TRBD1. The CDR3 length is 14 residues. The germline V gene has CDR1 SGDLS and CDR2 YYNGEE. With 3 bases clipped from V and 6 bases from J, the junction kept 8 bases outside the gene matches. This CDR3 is CASSATGAGAEAFF. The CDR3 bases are TGTGCCAGCAGCGCCACAGGGGCTGGGGCTGAAGCTTTCTTT.

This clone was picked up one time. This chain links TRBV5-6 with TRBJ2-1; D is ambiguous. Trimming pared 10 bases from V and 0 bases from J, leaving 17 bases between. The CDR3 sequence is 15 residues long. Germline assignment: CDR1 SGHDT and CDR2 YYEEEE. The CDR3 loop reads CAGTALRSSYNEQFF. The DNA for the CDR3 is TGTGCCGGCACCGCCCTTAGGAGCTCCTACAATGAGCAGTTCTTC.

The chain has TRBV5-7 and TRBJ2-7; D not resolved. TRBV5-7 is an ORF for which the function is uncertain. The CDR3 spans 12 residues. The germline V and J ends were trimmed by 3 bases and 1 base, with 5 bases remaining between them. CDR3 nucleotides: TGTGCCAGCAGCTCCTCTTCCTACGAGCAGTACTTC. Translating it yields CASSSSSYEQYF.